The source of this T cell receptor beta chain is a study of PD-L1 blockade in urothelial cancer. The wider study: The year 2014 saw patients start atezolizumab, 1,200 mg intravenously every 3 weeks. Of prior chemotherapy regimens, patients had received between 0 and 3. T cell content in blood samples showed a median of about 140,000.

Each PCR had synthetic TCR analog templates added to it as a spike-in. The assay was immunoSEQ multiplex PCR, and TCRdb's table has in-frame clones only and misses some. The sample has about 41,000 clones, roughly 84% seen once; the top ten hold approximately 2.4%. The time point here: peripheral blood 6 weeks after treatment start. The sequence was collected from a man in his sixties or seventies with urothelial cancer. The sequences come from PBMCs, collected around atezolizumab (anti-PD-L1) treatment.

CDR3 in DNA: TGTGCCAGCAGCGTAATGGCAGGGAGCACAGATACGCAGTATTTT. It yields the protein CASSVMAGSTDTQYF. V is TRBV9 and J is TRBJ2-3; possibly TRBD1 for D (5 bases). The length of the CDR3 is 15 residues. V lost 1 base and J lost 0, with 9 bases in between. Germline loops: CDR1 SGDLS, CDR2 YYNGEE.